The rows below give T cell receptor beta chains drawn from one sample of a study of cytomegalovirus exposure and HLA in healthy donors. The repertoire was sequenced with immunoSEQ multiplex PCR; TCRdb's copy has only in-frame clones and lacks some. This sample yields 150,000 to 250,000 clones, of which 75% to 85% are seen a single time; 2% to 2.5% belongs to the top ten. Material: PBMCs. The receptor source for this set is a woman aged 45-59 years in good health and CMV-seronegative. The CDR3 runs from the conserved cysteine through the conserved F or W. The D gene is left open where the match is weak. A clone size is listed for some rows: how often the clone was seen (once, few, many), or a class if it is expanded.

size | J | D | V | DNA | CDR3
NA | TRBJ2-3 | NA | TRBV4-2 | TGTGCCAGCAGCCAACCAGGGAGGTCGGATACGCAGTATTTT | CASSQPGRSDTQYF
NA | TRBJ2-5 | NA | TRBV15 | TGTGCCACCAGCAGAGGAAGTCTGGGACTTCAAGAGACCCAGTACTTC | CATSRGSLGLQETQYF
NA | TRBJ2-3 | NA | TRBV11-3 | TGTGCCAGCAGCTTAAGCGTCGGGACACCTGGGGATACGCAGTATTTT | CASSLSVGTPGDTQYF
once | TRBJ1-5 | NA | TRBV28 | TGTGCCAGCAGCACTTATCAGCCCCAGCATTTT | CASSTYQPQHF
NA | TRBJ1-1 | NA | TRBV19 | TGTGCCAGTAGTTCCCACCCGAGGCCGAACGCTGAAGCTTTCTTT | CASSSHPRPNAEAFF
NA | TRBJ2-7 | TRBD1 | TRBV11-3 | TGTGCCAGCAGCTTAGGAGGACAGGGGTACGAGCAGTACTTC | CASSLGGQGYEQYF
NA | TRBJ1-1 | NA | TRBV6-1 | TGTGCCAGCAGTGAAAAGCCCACAGGGTTCTTT | CASSEKPTGFF
NA | TRBJ2-1 | TRBD2 | TRBV6-4 | TGTGCCAGCAGTGACCTGGGACTAGCGGGAGGGGGTGAGCAGTTCTTC | CASSDLGLAGGGEQFF
NA | TRBJ1-1 | TRBD1 | TRBV27 | TGTGCCAGCAGTTTATTGGGGGACAGGGTTAAGACTTTCTTT | CASSLLGDRVKTFF
once | TRBJ2-7 | TRBD2 | TRBV27 | TGTGCCAGCAGTTTACAGCGGGAGCACTACGAGCAGTACTTC | CASSLQREHYEQYF
NA | TRBJ2-7 | NA | TRBV7-9 | TGTGCCAGCAGTTCTAGCGCCACTTTGTACGAGCAGTACTTC | CASSSSATLYEQYF
NA | TRBJ2-2 | NA | TRBV5-1 | TGCGCCAGTCACGACGGCGGACTGACCGGGGAGCTGTTTTTT | CASHDGGLTGELFF
NA | TRBJ1-2 | NA | TRBV5-1 | TGCGCCAGCAGCCCCGGGGCAGGGGACATCTATGGCTACACCTTC | CASSPGAGDIYGYTF
NA | TRBJ2-5 | TRBD2 | TRBV9 | TGTGCCAGCAGCGAAACCGGGACTAGCCCGAGGGAGCAGTACTTC | CASSETGTSPREQYF
NA | TRBJ2-3 | TRBD2 | TRBV5-1 | TGCGCCAGCAGCCTAGGGACTAGCGGGCCTAGCGCAGATACGCAGTATTTT | CASSLGTSGPSADTQYF
NA | TRBJ1-3 | TRBD1 | TRBV9 | TGTGCCAGCAGCGCAGGACAGGCCCTGTTTGGAAACACCATATATTTT | CASSAGQALFGNTIYF
NA | TRBJ1-1 | TRBD1 | TRBV28 | TGTGCCAGCGGATACAGGGGGAACACTGAAGCTTTCTTT | CASGYRGNTEAFF
NA | TRBJ2-7 | TRBD2 | TRBV7-6 | TGTGCCAGCAGCTCAGGACTAGCGGCCCCCTACGAGCAGTACTTC | CASSSGLAAPYEQYF
few | TRBJ1-1 | TRBD1 | TRBV5-1 | TGCGCCAGCAGCTTACAGGGGGCGACTACGAGGACTGAAGCTTTCTTT | CASSLQGATTRTEAFF
NA | TRBJ1-5 | TRBD1 | TRBV25-1 | TGTGCCAGCAGTGAACGGACAGGTCCGGCCCAGCATTTT | CASSERTGPAQHF
NA | TRBJ2-7 | NA | TRBV30 | TGTGCCTGGAGTGACAAACAGGATAGATTGGGCTACGAGCAGTACTTC | CAWSDKQDRLGYEQYF
NA | TRBJ2-2 | NA | TRBV4-3 | TGCGCCAGCAGCCAAGATCTCGCCCGCGGTCTGTTTTTT | CASSQDLARGLFF
NA | TRBJ2-5 | TRBD2 | TRBV4-1 | TGCGCCAGCAGCCTCACTAGCGCACAAGAGACCCAGTACTTC | CASSLTSAQETQYF
NA | TRBJ1-2 | TRBD1 | TRBV6-5 | TGTGCCAGCAGTTATAGAGGGGGCAATAACTATGGCTACACCTTC | CASSYRGGNNYGYTF
NA | TRBJ1-4 | TRBD1 | TRBV5-6 | TGTGCCAGCAGCCCGGACAGGAATGAAAAACTGTTTTTT | CASSPDRNEKLFF
NA | TRBJ2-7 | NA | TRBV28 | TGTGCCAGCAGACAACAGGGCGCCTACGAGCAGTACTTC | CASRQQGAYEQYF
few | TRBJ2-7 | TRBD2 | TRBV18 | TGTGCCAGCTCAGACGGGAGGGCCAACTACGAGCAGTACTTC | CASSDGRANYEQYF
NA | TRBJ2-1 | TRBD2 | TRBV7-9 | TGTGCCAGCAGCTTGGGACTAGCGGAAATTGAGCAGTTCTTC | CASSLGLAEIEQFF
NA | TRBJ2-2 | NA | TRBV27 | TGTGCCAGCAGTACCAGGGGAACCGGGGAGCTGTTTTTT | CASSTRGTGELFF
NA | TRBJ2-5 | TRBD1 | TRBV18 | TGTGCCAGCTCACCACCGATAGGGATACAGACGGACAGGCGACAAGAGACCCAGTACTTC | CASSPPIGIQTDRRQETQYF
once | TRBJ1-1 | NA | TRBV6-1 | TGTGCCAGCAGTGAAGCTCCCCGGCGGTACACTGAAGCTTTCTTT | CASSEAPRRYTEAFF
NA | TRBJ2-7 | NA | TRBV28 | TGTGCCACTTCGGGGGCCGGGACAGTCCGCTACGAGCAGTACTTC | CATSGAGTVRYEQYF
once | TRBJ2-3 | TRBD2 | TRBV9 | TGTGCCAGCAGCGCCCTAGCGGGAGGGCCTCATACGCAGTATTTT | CASSALAGGPHTQYF
once | TRBJ2-6 | TRBD2 | TRBV7-9 | TGTGCCAGCAGCTCCAAACAGGGACTAGCGGGAGCTGGGGCCAACGTCCTGACTTTC | CASSSKQGLAGAGANVLTF
NA | TRBJ2-7 | NA | TRBV7-9 | TGTGCCAGCAGCTTGCGGACTGATGAGCAGTACTTC | CASSLRTDEQYF
NA | TRBJ2-5 | TRBD1 | TRBV11-2 | TGTGCCAGCAGCTACGACAGGGGGCCTGTGACCCAGTACTTC | CASSYDRGPVTQYF
NA | TRBJ2-1 | TRBD1 | TRBV28 | TGTGCCAGCAGTTCTCCAGGGACAGGGAGAAGAAATGAGCAGTTCTTC | CASSSPGTGRRNEQFF
once | TRBJ2-2 | TRBD1 | TRBV7-8 | TGTGCCAGCAGCTTAGAAGACAGGGTGAGAACCGGGGAGCTGTTTTTT | CASSLEDRVRTGELFF
NA | TRBJ1-6 | TRBD1 | TRBV6-6 | TGTGCCAGCAGTTCGGACAGGACCAATTCACCCCTCCACTTT | CASSSDRTNSPLHF
few | TRBJ2-3 | NA | TRBV18 | TGTGCCAGCTCACCACGGGTCCAGGGTCAAGATACGCAGTATTTT | CASSPRVQGQDTQYF
NA | TRBJ1-1 | NA | TRBV6-5 | TGTGCCAGCAGTTTACTCGACAGCCAGGAAGCTTTCTTT | CASSLLDSQEAFF
NA | TRBJ2-1 | NA | TRBV5-5 | TGTGCCAGCAGCTTGAGGGACTTCGATGAGCAGTTCTTC | CASSLRDFDEQFF
NA | TRBJ2-1 | TRBD2 | TRBV7-2 | TGTGCCAGCAGCTTCGGACTAGCGGGAGCCTACAATGAGCAGTTCTTC | CASSFGLAGAYNEQFF
NA | TRBJ2-1 | NA | TRBV9 | TGTGCCAGCAGCGCCCGCCGACAGGGAGGAAATGAGCAGTTCTTC | CASSARRQGGNEQFF
few | TRBJ1-5 | NA | TRBV5-1 | TGCGCCAGCAGCTTGGCTGGTCAGAGCAATCAGCCCCAGCATTTT | CASSLAGQSNQPQHF